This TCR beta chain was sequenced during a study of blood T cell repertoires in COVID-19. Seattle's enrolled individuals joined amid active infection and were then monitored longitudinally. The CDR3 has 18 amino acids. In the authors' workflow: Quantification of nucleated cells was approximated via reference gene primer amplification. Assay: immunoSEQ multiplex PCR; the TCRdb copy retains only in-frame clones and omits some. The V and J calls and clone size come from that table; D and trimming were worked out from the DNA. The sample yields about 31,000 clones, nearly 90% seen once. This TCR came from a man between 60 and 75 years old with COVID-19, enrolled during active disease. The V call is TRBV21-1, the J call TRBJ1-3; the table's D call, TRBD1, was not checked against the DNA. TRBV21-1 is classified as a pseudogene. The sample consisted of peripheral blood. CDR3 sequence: CASSKGLYSLRSGNTIYF. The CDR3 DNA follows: TGTGCCAGCAGCAAAGGCTTGTACAGCCTCCGCTCTGGAAACACCATATATTTT.